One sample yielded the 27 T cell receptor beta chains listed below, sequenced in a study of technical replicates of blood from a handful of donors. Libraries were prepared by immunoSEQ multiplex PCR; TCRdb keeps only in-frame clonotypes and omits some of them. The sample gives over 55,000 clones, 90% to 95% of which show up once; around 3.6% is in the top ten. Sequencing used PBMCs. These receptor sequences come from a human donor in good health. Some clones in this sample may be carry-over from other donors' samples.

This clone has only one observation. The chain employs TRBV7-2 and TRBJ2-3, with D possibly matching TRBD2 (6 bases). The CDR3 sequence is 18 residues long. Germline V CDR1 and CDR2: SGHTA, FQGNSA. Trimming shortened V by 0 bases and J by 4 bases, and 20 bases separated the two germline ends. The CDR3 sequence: CASSLASYLPGVADTQYF. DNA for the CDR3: TGTGCCAGCAGCTTAGCCTCGTATTTACCGGGAGTGGCAGATACGCAGTATTTT.

CDR3 loop: CASNRQPGGATEQYF. CDR3 nucleotide sequence: TGCGCCAGCAACAGACAGCCGGGCGGGGCAACGGAGCAGTACTTC. The rearrangement links TRBV5-1 to TRBJ2-7, with D perhaps matching TRBD2 (6 bases). The V gene lost 6 bases and the J gene lost 7 bases, with 23 bases spanning the gap. The CDR3 has 15 amino acids. The V gene's germline CDR1 is SGHRS and CDR2 YFSETQ.

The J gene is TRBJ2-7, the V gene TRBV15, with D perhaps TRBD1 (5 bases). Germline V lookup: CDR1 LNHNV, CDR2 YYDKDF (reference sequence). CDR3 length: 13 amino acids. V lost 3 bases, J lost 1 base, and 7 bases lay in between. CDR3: CATSSDRSYEQYF. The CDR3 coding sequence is TGTGCCACCAGCAGTGACAGATCCTACGAGCAGTACTTC.

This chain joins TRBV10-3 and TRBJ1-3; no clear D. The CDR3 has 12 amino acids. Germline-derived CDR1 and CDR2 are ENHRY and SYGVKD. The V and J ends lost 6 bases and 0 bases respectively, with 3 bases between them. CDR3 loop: CAISGSGNTIYF. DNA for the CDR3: TGTGCCATCAGCGGCTCTGGAAACACCATATATTTT.

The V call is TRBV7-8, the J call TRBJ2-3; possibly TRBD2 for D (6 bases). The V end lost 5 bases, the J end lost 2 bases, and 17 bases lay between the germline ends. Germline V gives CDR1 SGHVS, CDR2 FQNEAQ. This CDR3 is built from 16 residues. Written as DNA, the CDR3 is TGTGCCAGCAGCCTCCTCGGGCGGGGCTACACAGATACGCAGTATTTT. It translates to CASSLLGRGYTDTQYF.

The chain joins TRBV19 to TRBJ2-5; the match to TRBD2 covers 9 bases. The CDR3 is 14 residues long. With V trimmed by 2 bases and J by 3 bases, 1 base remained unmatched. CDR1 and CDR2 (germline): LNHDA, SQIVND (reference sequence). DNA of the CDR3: TGTGCCAGTAGTATAATAGCGGGGGAAGAGACCCAGTACTTC. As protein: CASSIIAGEETQYF.

In nucleotides, the CDR3 is TGTGCCAGCTCACCATCCGGACAGGGAGCCTTAGCCTATGGCTACACCTTC. Translation: CASSPSGQGALAYGYTF. The chain links TRBV18 to TRBJ1-2, with TRBD1 matching 8 bases. The CDR3 loop spans 17 amino acids. V shed 2 bases, J shed 4 bases, and the junction held 12 bases outside the gene matches. Germline-derived CDR1 and CDR2 are KGHSH and LQKENI.

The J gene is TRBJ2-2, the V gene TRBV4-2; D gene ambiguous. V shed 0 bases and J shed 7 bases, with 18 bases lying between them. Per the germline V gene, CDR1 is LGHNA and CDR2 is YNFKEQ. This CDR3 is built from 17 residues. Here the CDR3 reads CASSQEIASKAIGELFF. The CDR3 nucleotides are TGTGCCAGCAGCCAAGAAATTGCTAGTAAGGCGATCGGGGAGCTGTTTTTT.

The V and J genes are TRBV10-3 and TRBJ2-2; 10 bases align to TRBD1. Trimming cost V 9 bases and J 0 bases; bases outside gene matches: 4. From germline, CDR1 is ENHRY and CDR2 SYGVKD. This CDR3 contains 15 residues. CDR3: CAIGTGATNTGELFF. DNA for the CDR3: TGTGCCATAGGGACAGGGGCGACGAACACCGGGGAGCTGTTTTTT.

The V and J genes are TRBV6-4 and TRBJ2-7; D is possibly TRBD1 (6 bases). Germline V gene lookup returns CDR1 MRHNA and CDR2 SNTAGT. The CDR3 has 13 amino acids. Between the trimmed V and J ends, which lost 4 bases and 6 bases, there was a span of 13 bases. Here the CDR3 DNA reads TGTGCCAGCAGTGCTAACAGGGTGAGCGAGCAGTACTTC. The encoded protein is CASSANRVSEQYF.

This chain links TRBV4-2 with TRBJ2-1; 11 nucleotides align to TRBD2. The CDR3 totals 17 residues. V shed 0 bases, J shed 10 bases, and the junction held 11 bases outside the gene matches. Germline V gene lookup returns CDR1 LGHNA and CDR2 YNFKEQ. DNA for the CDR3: TGTGCCAGCAGCCAAGAACCGGGTATAGCGGGAGGGAACGAGCAGTTCTTC. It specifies CASSQEPGIAGGNEQFF.

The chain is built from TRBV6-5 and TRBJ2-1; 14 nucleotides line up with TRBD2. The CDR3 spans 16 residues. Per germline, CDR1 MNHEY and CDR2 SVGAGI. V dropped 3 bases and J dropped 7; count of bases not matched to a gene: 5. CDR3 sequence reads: CASSYRTSGRTNEQFF. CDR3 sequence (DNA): TGTGCCAGCAGTTATAGGACTAGCGGGAGGACGAATGAGCAGTTCTTC.

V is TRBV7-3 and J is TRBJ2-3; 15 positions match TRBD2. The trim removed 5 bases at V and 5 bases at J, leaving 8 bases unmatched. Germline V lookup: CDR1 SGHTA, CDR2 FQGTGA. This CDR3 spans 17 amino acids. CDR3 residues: CASSMGLAGGPGDTQYF. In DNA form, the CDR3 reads TGTGCCAGCAGCATGGGACTAGCGGGGGGCCCGGGAGATACGCAGTATTTT.

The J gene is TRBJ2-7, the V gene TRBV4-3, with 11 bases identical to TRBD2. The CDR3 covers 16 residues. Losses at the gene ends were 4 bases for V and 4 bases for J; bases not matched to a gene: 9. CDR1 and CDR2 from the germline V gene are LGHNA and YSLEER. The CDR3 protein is CASSPSIAGGPYEQYF. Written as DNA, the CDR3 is TGCGCCAGCAGCCCGAGCATAGCGGGAGGGCCTTACGAGCAGTACTTC.

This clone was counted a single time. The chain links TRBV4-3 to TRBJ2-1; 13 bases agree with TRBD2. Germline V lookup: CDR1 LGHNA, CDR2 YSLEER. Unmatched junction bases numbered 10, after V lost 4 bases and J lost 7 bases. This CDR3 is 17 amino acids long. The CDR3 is CASSRIRTSGRRNEQFF. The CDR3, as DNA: TGCGCCAGCAGCCGCATAAGGACTAGCGGGAGAAGGAATGAGCAGTTCTTC.

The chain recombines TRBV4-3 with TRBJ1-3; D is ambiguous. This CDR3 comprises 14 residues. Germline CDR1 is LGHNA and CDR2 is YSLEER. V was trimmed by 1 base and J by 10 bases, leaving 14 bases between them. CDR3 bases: TGCGCCAGCAGCCAAGGTTCCGGAGTGAATACCATATATTTT. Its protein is CASSQGSGVNTIYF.

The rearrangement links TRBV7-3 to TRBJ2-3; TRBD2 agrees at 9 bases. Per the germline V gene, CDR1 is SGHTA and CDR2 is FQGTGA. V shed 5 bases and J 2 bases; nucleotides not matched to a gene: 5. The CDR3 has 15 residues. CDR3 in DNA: TGTGCCAGCAGCGCGGGACTAGCAAACACAGATACGCAGTATTTT. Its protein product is CASSAGLANTDTQYF.

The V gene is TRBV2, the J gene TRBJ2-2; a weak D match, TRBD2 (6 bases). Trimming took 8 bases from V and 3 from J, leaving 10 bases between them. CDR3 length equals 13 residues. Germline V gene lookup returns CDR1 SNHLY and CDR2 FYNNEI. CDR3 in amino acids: CASRREYTGELFF. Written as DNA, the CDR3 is TGTGCCAGCCGACGGGAGTACACCGGGGAGCTGTTTTTT.

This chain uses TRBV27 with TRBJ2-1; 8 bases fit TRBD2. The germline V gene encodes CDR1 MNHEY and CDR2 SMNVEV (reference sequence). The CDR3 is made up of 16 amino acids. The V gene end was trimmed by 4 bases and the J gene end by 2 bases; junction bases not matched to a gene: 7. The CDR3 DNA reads TGTGCCAGCAGTTCGACAGGACTAGCTACCTACAATGAGCAGTTCTTC. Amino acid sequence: CASSSTGLATYNEQFF.

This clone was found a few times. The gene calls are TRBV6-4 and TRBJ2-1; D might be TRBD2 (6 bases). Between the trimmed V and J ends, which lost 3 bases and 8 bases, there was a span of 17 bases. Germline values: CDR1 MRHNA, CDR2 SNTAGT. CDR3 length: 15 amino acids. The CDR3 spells CASSEGQAGGDEQFF. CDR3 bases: TGTGCCAGCAGTGAAGGGCAGGCCGGCGGGGATGAGCAGTTCTTC.

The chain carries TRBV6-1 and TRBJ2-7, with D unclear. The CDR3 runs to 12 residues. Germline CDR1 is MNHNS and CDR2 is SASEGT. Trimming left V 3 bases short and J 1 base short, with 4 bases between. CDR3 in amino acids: CASSDSSYEQYF. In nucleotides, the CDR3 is TGTGCCAGCAGTGACAGTTCCTACGAGCAGTACTTC.

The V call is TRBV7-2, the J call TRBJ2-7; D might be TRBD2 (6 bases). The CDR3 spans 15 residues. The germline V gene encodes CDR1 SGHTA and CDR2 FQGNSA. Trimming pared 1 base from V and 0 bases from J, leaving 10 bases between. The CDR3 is CASSLGLGSSYEQYF. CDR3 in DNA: TGTGCCAGCAGCTTAGGACTAGGGAGCTCCTACGAGCAGTACTTC.

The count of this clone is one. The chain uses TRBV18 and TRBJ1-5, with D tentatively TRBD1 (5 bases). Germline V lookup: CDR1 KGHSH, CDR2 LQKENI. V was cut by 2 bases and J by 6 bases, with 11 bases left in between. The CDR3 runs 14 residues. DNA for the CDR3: TGTGCCAGCTCACCATCCCCGGGGGGTCAGCCCCAGCATTTT. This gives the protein CASSPSPGGQPQHF.

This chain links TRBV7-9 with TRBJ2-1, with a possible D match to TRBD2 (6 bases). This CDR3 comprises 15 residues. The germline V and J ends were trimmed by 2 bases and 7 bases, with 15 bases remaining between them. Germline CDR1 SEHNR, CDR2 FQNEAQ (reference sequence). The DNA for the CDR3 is TGTGCCAGCAGCTTACCTCCGGGACTCTCAAATGAGCAGTTCTTC. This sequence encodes CASSLPPGLSNEQFF.

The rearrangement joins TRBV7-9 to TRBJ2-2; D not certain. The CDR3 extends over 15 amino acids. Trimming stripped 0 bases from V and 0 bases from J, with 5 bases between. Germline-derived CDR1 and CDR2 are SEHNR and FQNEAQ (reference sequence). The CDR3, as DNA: TGTGCCAGCAGCTTAGCGCGGACGAACACCGGGGAGCTGTTTTTT. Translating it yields CASSLARTNTGELFF. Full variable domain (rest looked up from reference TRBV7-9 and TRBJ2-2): DTGVSQNPRHKITKRGQNVTFRCDPISEHNRLYWYRQTLGQGPEFLTYFQNEAQLEKSRLLSDRFSAERPKGSFSTLEIQRTEQGDSAMYLCASSLARTNTGELFFGEGSRLTVL.

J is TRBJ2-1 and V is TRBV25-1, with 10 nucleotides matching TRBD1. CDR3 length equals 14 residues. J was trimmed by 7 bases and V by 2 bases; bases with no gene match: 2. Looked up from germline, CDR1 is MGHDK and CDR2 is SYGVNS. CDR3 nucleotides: TGTGCCAGCAGTGAAGGACAGGGGGTGAATGAGCAGTTCTTC. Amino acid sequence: CASSEGQGVNEQFF.

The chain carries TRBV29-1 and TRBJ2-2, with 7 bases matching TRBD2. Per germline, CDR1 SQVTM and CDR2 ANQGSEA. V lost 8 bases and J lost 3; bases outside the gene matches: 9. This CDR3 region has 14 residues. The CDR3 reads CSLRTGGDTGELFF. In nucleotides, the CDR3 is TGCAGCTTAAGGACGGGGGGAGACACCGGGGAGCTGTTTTTT.